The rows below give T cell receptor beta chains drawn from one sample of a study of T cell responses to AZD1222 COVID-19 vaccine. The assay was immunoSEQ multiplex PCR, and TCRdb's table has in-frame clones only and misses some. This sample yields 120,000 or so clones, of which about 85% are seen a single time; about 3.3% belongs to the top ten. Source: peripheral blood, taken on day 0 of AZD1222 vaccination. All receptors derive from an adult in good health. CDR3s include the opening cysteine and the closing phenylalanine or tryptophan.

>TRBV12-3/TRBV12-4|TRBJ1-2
CASSGGYYGYTF
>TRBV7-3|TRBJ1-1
CASSQSGTGEAFF
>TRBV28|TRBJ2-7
CASSFSSGRVYEQYF
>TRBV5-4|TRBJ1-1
CASSLPGAGWTEAFF
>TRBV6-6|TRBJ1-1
CASSGSGVNTEAFF
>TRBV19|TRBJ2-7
CASSDREYEQYF
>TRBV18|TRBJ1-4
CASSPRGANEKLFF
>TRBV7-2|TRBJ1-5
CASSPDRNQPQHF
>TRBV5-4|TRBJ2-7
CASSLSRASFEQYF
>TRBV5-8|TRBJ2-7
CASSPGSSPGADYEQYF
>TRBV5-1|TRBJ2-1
CASRRAAGSSYNEQFF
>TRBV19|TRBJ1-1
CASSIDLQGNTEAFF
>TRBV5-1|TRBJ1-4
CASSPEGVGGEKLFF
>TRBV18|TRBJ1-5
CASSPHSNQPQHF
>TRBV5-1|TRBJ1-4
CASSFEGAGEKLFF
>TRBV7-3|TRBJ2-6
CASSLSSSSGANVLTF
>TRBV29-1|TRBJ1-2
CSGWEGVYGYTF
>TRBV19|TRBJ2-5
CASGPSGGPWETQYF
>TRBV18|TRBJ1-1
CASSQQGDRLSRGAFF
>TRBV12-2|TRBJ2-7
CASRPPPGLAGSGLFF
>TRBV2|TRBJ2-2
CARRAGLAGGTGELFF
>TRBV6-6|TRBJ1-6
CASRTGVDSPLHF
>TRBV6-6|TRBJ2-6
CASTQTGAGANVLTF
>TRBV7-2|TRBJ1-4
CASSLWSPATNEKLFF
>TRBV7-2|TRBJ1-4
CASSRARQGSSEKLFF
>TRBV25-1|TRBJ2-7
CASSEKGTSYEQYF
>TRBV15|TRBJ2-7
CATSQDRDRAPYEQYF
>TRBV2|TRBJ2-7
CASKPRDWGYEQYF
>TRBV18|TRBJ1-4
CASSPPGQGSEKLFF
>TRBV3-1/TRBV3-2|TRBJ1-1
CASSHPKGRGTEAFF
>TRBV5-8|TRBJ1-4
CASSLAPSLGEKLFF
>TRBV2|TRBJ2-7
CASGQGTYEQYF
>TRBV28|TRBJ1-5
CASTQGPSNNQPQHF
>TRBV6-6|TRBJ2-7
CASTAGPNGNYEQYF
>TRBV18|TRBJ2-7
CASSPTRNYEQYF
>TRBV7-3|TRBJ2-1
CASSLTGLFYNEQFF
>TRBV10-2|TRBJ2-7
CASSTDRGSPYEQYF
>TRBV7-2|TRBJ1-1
CASSLGTNTEAFF
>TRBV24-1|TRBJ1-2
CATEHRPPGPNGYTF
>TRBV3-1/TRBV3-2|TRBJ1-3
CASSLLSGNTIYF
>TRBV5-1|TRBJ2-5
CASSWDEGAGTQYF
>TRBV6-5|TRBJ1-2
CASSYSKGSALGGYTF
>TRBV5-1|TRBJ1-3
CASRGSGNTIYF
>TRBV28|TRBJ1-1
CASSLFTVNTEAFF
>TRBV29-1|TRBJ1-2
CSVETIGTQRNYGYTF
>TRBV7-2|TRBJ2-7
CASSFSPVATYEQYF
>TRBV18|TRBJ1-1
CASSPLKSTEAFF
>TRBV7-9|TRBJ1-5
CASSLAQESHPARNQPQHF
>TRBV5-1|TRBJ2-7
CASSLRSGPTDEQYF
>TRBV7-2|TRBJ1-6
CASSFGQISSPLHF
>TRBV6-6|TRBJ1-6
CASSYSAGQMGSPLHF
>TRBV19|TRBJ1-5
CASSIAGDFSQPQHF
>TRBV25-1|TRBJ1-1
CASSDRQGFDTEAFF
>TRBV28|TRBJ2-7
CASSLSGPQGEQYF
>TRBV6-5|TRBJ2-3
CASSYSRGGGTDTQYF
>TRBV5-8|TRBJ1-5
CASSLDRGLYSNQPQHF
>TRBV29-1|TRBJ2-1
CSVERGNGFNEQFF
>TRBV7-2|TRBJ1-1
CASSLGRQGIYAFF